This T cell receptor (beta chain) was documented in a study of CD8+CD57+ T cells in acquired aplastic anemia. Across the study: Mean DNA quantity obtained from sorted CD4+ and CD8+ cells was 2.5 to 4 ug.

CD8+CD57+ cell expansion had been shown by flow cytometry in patients chosen for sequencing. TCR beta VDJ and CDR3 were profiled, and genomic DNA was the template. TCRdb processed the reads anew with MiXCR; each CDR3 protein has one entry. The data contain just over 200,000 distinct CDR3 sequences, roughly two thirds of them singletons. V dropped 0 bases and J dropped 6 bases, with 15 bases sitting between them. There are 16 residues in the CDR3. Per the germline V gene, CDR1 is SEHNR and CDR2 is FQNEAQ (reference sequence). The TCR was taken from a human donor with aplastic anemia. The chain uses TRBV7-9 and TRBJ2-1; D is possibly TRBD1 (5 bases). Sequencing was carried out using sorted CD4+, CD8+, or CD8+CD57+ T cells (not recorded which) from PBMCs. The CDR3 is CASSLAGGRVFNEQFF. The CDR3 DNA reads as TGTGCCAGCAGCTTAGCGGGTGGCAGGGTATTCAATGAGCAGTTCTTC.